The rows below give T cell receptor beta chains drawn from one sample of a study of blood T cell repertoires in COVID-19. Libraries were prepared by immunoSEQ multiplex PCR; TCRdb keeps only in-frame clonotypes and omits some of them. The sample consists of about 100,000 clones, roughly 83% of them appearing once. Sequencing was carried out using peripheral blood. The receptors come from a woman in her sixties with acute or convalescent COVID-19. The CDR3 runs from the conserved cysteine through the conserved F or W.

>TRBJ1-1|TRBV6-2/TRBV6-3
CASSYSTEAFF
>TRBJ2-1|TRBV6-5
CASTPSGTSYNEQFF
>TRBJ1-6|TRBV11-2
CASSPTGQGNSPLHF
>TRBJ2-7|TRBV7-3
CASSFGTAREQYF
>TRBJ1-2|TRBV5-6
CASRRDTRGGYTF
>TRBJ1-6|TRBV19
CASSISGNSPLHF
>TRBJ1-6|TRBV5-4
CASRKQNYNSPLHF
>TRBJ1-5|TRBV6-6
CASSYIQGPNQPQHF
>TRBJ1-1|TRBV24-1
CATSDFGGTEAFF
>TRBJ2-7|TRBV7-9
CASSLTGGPEEQYF
>TRBJ1-6|TRBV9
CASSVTPTGQGSSPLHF
>TRBJ2-1|TRBV6-4
CASSPRQGLYNEQFF
>TRBJ2-6|TRBV27
CASSLRPPGSGANVLTF
>TRBJ1-5|TRBV7-9
CASSLAFSGDQPQHF
>TRBJ2-7|TRBV6-1
CASSEGWTELDEQYF
>TRBJ1-2|TRBV27
CASSSQGWSGYTF
>TRBJ2-1|TRBV28
CASSVQYNEQFF
>TRBJ2-7|TRBV7-2
CASSLPSGGTGARNEQYF
>TRBJ1-2|TRBV5-4
CASSGGQGSFNYGYTF
>TRBJ2-3|TRBV6-1
CASSEIWASRLYF